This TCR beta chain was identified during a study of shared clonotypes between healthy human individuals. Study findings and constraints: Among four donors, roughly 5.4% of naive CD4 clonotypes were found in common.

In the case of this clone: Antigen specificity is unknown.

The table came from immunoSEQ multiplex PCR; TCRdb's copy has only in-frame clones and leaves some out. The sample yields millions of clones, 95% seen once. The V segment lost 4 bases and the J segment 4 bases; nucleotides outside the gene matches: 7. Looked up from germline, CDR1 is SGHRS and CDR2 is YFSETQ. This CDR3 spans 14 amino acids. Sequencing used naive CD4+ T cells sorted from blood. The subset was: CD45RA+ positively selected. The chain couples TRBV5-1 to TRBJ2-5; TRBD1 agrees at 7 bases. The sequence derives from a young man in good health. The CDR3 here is CASSRQGRGETQYF. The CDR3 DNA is TGCGCCAGCAGCCGACAGGGCAGGGGAGAGACCCAGTACTTC.